This T cell receptor beta chain appears in the sequencing data of a study of OX40 agonist ivuxolimab in advanced cancers. This CDR3 region has 15 residues. Generated by immunoSEQ multiplex PCR, the TCRdb table keeps only in-frame clones and is missing some. The sample yields about 24,000 clones, roughly 78% seen once. The chain has TRBV21-1 and TRBJ2-5. TRBV21-1 is shown as a pseudogene. This sequence was found in an adult with an advanced solid tumor such as melanoma, head and neck, liver or kidney cancer. Sequencing was performed on CD4+ or CD8+ T cells sorted from blood, taken in a trial of the OX40 agonist ivuxolimab. This CDR3 reads CASSIGTIRKETQYF. CDR3 coding DNA: TGTGCCAGCAGCATCGGGACCATCCGGAAGGAGACCCAGTACTTC.